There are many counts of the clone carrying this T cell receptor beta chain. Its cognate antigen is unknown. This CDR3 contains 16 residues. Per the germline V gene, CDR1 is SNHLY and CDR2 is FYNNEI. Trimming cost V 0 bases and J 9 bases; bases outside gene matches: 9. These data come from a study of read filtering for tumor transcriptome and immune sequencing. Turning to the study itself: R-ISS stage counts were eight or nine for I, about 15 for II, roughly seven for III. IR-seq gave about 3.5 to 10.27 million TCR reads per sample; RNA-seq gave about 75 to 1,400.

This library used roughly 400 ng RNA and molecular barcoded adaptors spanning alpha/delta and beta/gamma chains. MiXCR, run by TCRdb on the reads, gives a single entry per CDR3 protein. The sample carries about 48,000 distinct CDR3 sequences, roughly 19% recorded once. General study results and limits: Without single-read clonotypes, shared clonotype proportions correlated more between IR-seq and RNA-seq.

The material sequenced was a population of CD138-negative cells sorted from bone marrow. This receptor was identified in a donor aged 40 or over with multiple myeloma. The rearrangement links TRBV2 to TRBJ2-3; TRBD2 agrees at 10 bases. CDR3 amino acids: CASSEALLAGVITQYF. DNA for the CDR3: TGTGCCAGCAGTGAAGCCCTTCTAGCGGGAGTAATAACGCAGTATTTT.